Following are 7 T cell receptor beta chains from one sample sequenced in a study of somatic mutations in cytotoxic T cells in rheumatoid arthritis. Sequencing was performed with immunoSEQ multiplex PCR; in TCRdb, only in-frame clones are kept and a portion is missing. The table shows some 30,000 clones, with more than 75% occurring only once. Sequenced material: CD8+ T cells sorted from blood. The receptors originated from an adult with rheumatoid arthritis.

The rearrangement uses TRBV23-1 and TRBJ2-3; 11 nucleotides align to TRBD2. TRBV23-1 is sorted into the ORF group, with uncertain function. Trimming took 4 bases from V and 3 from J; bases not matched to a gene: 9. The CDR3 consists of 17 residues. The chain's CDR3 is CASSRSTSGSNTDTQYF. The CDR3 region has the DNA TGCGCCAGCAGTCGATCAACTAGCGGGAGTAATACAGATACGCAGTATTTT.

J is TRBJ2-4 and V is TRBV4-2; TRBD1 agrees at 10 bases. This CDR3 is 18 amino acids long. Germline V gives CDR1 LGHNA, CDR2 YNFKEQ. V lost 0 bases, J lost 9 bases, and 14 bases stayed unmatched. CDR3 in amino acids: CASSQDPPTTGGWIIQYF. CDR3 bases: TGTGCCAGCAGCCAAGATCCCCCGACGACAGGGGGCTGGATCATTCAGTACTTC.

V gene TRBV30 combines with J gene TRBJ2-6; 9 nucleotides agree with TRBD2. The CDR3 runs to 14 residues. Germline loops: CDR1 GTSNPN, CDR2 SVGIG (reference sequence). Losses at the gene ends were 5 bases for V and 2 bases for J; bases not matched to a gene: 1. Here the CDR3 reads CAWASGTGANVLTF. The CDR3 coding sequence is TGTGCCTGGGCTAGCGGGACTGGGGCCAACGTCCTGACTTTC.

For this clone: The junction does not match germline at one end; this may be a read error. This sequence joins TRBV6-1 and TRBJ2-1; a weak D match, TRBD1 (5 bases). The CDR3 is made up of 15 amino acids. The germline V gene encodes CDR1 MNHNS and CDR2 SASEGT. The CDR3 reads CASREGVGSYNEQFF. The CDR3 coding sequence is TGTGCCAGCAGGGAAGGGGTTGGCTCCTACAATGAGCAGTTCTTC.

The chain combines TRBV19 with TRBJ2-1, with 10 bases identical to TRBD1. Germline-derived CDR1 and CDR2 are LNHDA and SQIVND (reference sequence). The V and J ends lost 4 bases and 7 bases, in that order; junction bases with no gene match: 13. This CDR3 is 17 amino acids long. The CDR3 sequence is CASSRNMGQGLLNEQFF. The CDR3 DNA sequence: TGTGCCAGTAGTAGAAATATGGGACAGGGGTTATTAAATGAGCAGTTCTTC.

V and J are TRBV11-2 and TRBJ1-2, with D hard to call. The CDR3 is 13 residues long. Germline V gene lookup returns CDR1 SGHAT and CDR2 FQNNGV. Trimming took 0 bases from V and 3 from J, leaving 5 bases between them. As DNA, the CDR3 is TGTGCCAGCAGCTTAGAGGGCGACTATGGCTACACCTTC. This translates into CASSLEGDYGYTF.

The chain couples TRBV4-1 to TRBJ1-6; 8 bases line up with TRBD1. Looked up from germline, CDR1 is MGHRA and CDR2 is YSYEKL. The CDR3 loop spans 14 amino acids. V gave up 5 bases and J gave up 6 bases; unmatched junction bases: 3. CDR3 in amino acids: CASSFGQGNSPLHF. The CDR3 DNA follows: TGCGCCAGCAGCTTTGGACAGGGTAATTCACCCCTCCACTTT.